Presented here are 12 T cell receptor beta chains from one specimen sequenced in a study of T-cell memory formation after mild COVID-19. TCRdb itself ran the 5' RACE reads through MiXCR, one entry per CDR3 protein. Among about 340,000 distinct CDR3 sequences, over 13% were seen once, and the ten largest hold roughly a fifth. Sequences were obtained from PBMCs or a T cell subset sorted from them (not recorded which). The source of these receptors is a man younger than 35 who had mild COVID-19 (a few samples of this study predate the infection). Cell type and time point are not known.

There are many counts of this clonotype. The rearrangement uses TRBV18 and TRBJ2-2; maybe TRBD1 (6 bases). This CDR3 contains 16 residues. CDR1 and CDR2 from the germline V gene are KGHSH and LQKENI. Trimming stripped 1 base from V and 5 bases from J, with 14 bases between. The CDR3 reads CASSPQGVVQTGELFF. CDR3 in DNA: TGTGCCAGCTCACCACAGGGGGTTGTCCAAACCGGGGAGCTGTTTTTT. Looking up the rest from reference TRBV18 and TRBJ2-2 gives the full variable domain: NAGVMQNPRHLVRRRGQEARLRCSPMKGHSHVYWYRQLPEEGLKFMVYLQKENIIDESGMPKERFSAEFPKEGPSILRIQQVVRGDSAAYFCASSPQGVVQTGELFFGEGSRLTVL.

V is TRBV10-3 and J is TRBJ2-7, with D possibly matching TRBD2 (5 bases). Germline CDR1 is ENHRY and CDR2 is SYGVKD. The CDR3 loop spans 15 amino acids. V dropped 3 bases and J dropped 3 bases, with 15 bases sitting between them. The CDR3 loop is CAISDQDYLDYEQYF. The DNA of the CDR3 is TGTGCCATCAGTGATCAAGACTACCTAGACTACGAGCAGTACTTC.

The J gene is TRBJ2-3, the V gene TRBV28; D remains unclear. CDR3 length: 13 residues. V lost 8 bases and J lost 1, with 10 bases in between. The germline V gene encodes CDR1 MDHEN and CDR2 SYDVKM. CDR3 nucleotide sequence: TGTGCCAGCGCCAATCCCGGCACAGATACGCAGTATTTT. It encodes CASANPGTDTQYF.

The chain has TRBV10-3 and TRBJ2-1, with TRBD2 identical over 10 bases. The CDR3 contains 14 residues. The V segment lost 10 bases and the J segment 4 bases; nucleotides outside the gene matches: 7. Germline V lookup: CDR1 ENHRY, CDR2 SYGVKD. CDR3 DNA sequence: TGTGCCACCGGAGCGGGGGGGTCGTACAATGAGCAGTTCTTC. Protein: CATGAGGSYNEQFF.

The CDR3 loop is CAIRGTGDPRQYF. In nucleotides, the CDR3 is TGTGCCATCAGGGGGACAGGGGACCCCAGGCAGTACTTC. The genes are TRBV10-3 and TRBJ2-7; 10 bases line up with TRBD1. The germline V gene encodes CDR1 ENHRY and CDR2 SYGVKD. The V and J ends lost 6 bases and 9 bases, in that order; junction bases with no gene match: 8. This CDR3 is 13 amino acids long.

This clonotype turned up a few times. This rearrangement joins TRBV7-9 to TRBJ2-7, with 8 bases aligning to TRBD2. Germline CDR1 and CDR2: SEHNR and FQNEAQ (reference sequence). This CDR3 region has 13 residues. Trimming removed 5 bases from V and 4 bases from J; junction bases left unmatched: 4. The CDR3 region has the DNA TGTGCCAGCAGCCGGCTAGCGGGTTACGAGCAGTACGTC. Protein sequence: CASSRLAGYEQYV.

This chain links TRBV24-1 with TRBJ2-3, with 9 bases lining up with TRBD2. Germline V lookup: CDR1 KGHDR, CDR2 SFDVKD. Trimming at V came to 3 bases and at J to 6 bases, leaving 3 bases not matched to a gene. The CDR3 contains 14 residues. CDR3 amino acids: CATSDGRGGDTQYF. Written as DNA, the CDR3 is TGTGCCACCAGTGATGGGCGGGGGGGCGATACGCAGTATTTT.

This clonotype was seen only a few times. The CDR3 region is CSAPRTSGGVSYEQYF. CDR3 DNA sequence: TGCAGTGCTCCGCGGACTAGCGGGGGGGTCTCCTACGAGCAGTACTTC. The chain is built from TRBV20-1 and TRBJ2-7; TRBD2 aligns across 15 bases. J was trimmed by 0 bases and V by 5 bases; bases with no gene match: 5. The CDR3 runs to 16 residues. Looked up from germline, CDR1 is DFQATT and CDR2 is SNEGSKA (reference sequence).

This chain joins TRBV6-2 or TRBV6-3 and TRBJ1-2; D not certain. Germline V gene data show CDR1 as MNHEY and CDR2 as SVGEGT. Between the trimmed V and J ends, which lost 3 bases and 3 bases, there was a span of 26 bases. This CDR3 spans 19 amino acids. The CDR3 loop reads CASSYRVGSSRWFYYGYTF. The DNA of the CDR3 is TGTGCCAGCAGTTATCGAGTGGGTTCCTCACGCTGGTTTTACTATGGCTACACCTTC.

This clonotype has just a few counts. V gene TRBV3-1 combines with J gene TRBJ1-2; 7 bases map to TRBD1. The germline V gene has CDR1 LGHDT and CDR2 YNNKEL (reference sequence). V was pared by 4 bases and J by 8 bases, with 13 bases of the junction left unmatched. The CDR3 consists of 15 residues. CDR3 residues: CASSPGERGRRGYTF. The CDR3 DNA sequence: TGTGCCAGCAGCCCAGGCGAAAGGGGGCGCCGGGGCTACACCTTC. The variable domain in full, with the rest retrieved from reference TRBV3-1 and TRBJ1-2, is DTAVSQTPKYLVTQMGNDKSIKCEQNLGHDTMYWYKQDSKKFLKIMFSYNNKELIINETVPNRFSPKSPDKAHLNLHINSLELGDSAVYFCASSPGERGRRGYTFGSGTRLTVV.

This chain links TRBV12-3 or TRBV12-4 with TRBJ2-5; 9 positions agree with TRBD1. The CDR3 contains 14 residues. V shed 6 bases, J shed 4 bases, and the junction held 6 bases outside the gene matches. The CDR3 spells CASSPETGGETQYF. The CDR3 DNA reads TGTGCCAGCAGCCCCGAGACAGGGGGAGAGACCCAGTACTTC.

The sample holds many counts of this clonotype. The V call is TRBV5-1, the J call TRBJ1-2; D remains ambiguous. The CDR3 covers 15 residues. Germline CDR1 is SGHRS and CDR2 is YFSETQ. Trimming took 2 bases from V and 7 from J, leaving 18 bases between them. CDR3 DNA: TGCGCCAGCAGCTTTCAGAGGGCAGGAAGTGGTGGCTACACCTTC. The encoded protein is CASSFQRAGSGGYTF.